These T cell receptor beta chains were read from a single sample in a study of vaccination effects on CD4 cells after COVID-19. Here immunoSEQ multiplex PCR was the method, and the copy in TCRdb shows in-frame clones only, minus some. The sample holds more than 40,000 clones, around 77% seen once. The antigens these receptors bind are not known. Sequences were derived from CD4+ T cells from PBMCs cultured with HCoV-NL63 spike peptides, sampled before COVID-19 vaccination. These receptors originate from a human donor who received a COVID-19 vaccine. Both conserved end residues are part of each CDR3. Fields, in order: CDR3 DNA, CDR3 protein, D gene, CDR3 length, J gene, V gene, clone size. The D gene is left open where the match is weak. Some rows mark clone size as missing; the rest say once, few, many or name a class of expanded clone.

TGTGCCAGCAGAGTAGCGGGGGGGATCAATGAGCAGTTCTTC | CASRVAGGINEQFF | TRBD2 | 14 | TRBJ2-1 | TRBV6-5 | NA
TGTGCCACCCGGACAGGGCACGGCTACACCTTC | CATRTGHGYTF | TRBD1 | 11 | TRBJ1-2 | TRBV6-5 | NA
TGTGCCAGCAGCCGGGGATGGGGAGAGACCCAGTACTTC | CASSRGWGETQYF | NA | 13 | TRBJ2-5 | TRBV27 | NA
TGTGCCAGCAGTCGCGACAGGCAAGAGACCCAGTACTTC | CASSRDRQETQYF | NA | 13 | TRBJ2-5 | TRBV6-4 | NA
TGTGCCAGCAGTTCCCGGAACAGGGGGCCGAACACTGAAGCTTTCTTT | CASSSRNRGPNTEAFF | TRBD1 | 16 | TRBJ1-1 | TRBV6-6 | NA
TGTGCCAGCAGCTCTAGCGGGGGGACCTACAATGAGCAGTTCTTC | CASSSSGGTYNEQFF | TRBD2 | 15 | TRBJ2-1 | TRBV7-2 | NA
TGTGCCAGCAGTTTACAGGGATATAACACCATATATTTT | CASSLQGYNTIYF | NA | 13 | TRBJ1-3 | TRBV12-3/TRBV12-4 | NA
TGTGCCAGCAGTTTAGTCTCCAATGAGCAGTTCTTC | CASSLVSNEQFF | NA | 12 | TRBJ2-1 | TRBV12-3/TRBV12-4 | few
TGTGCCAGCAGGCCCGGGACAGGGAAGCCCCAGCATTTT | CASRPGTGKPQHF | TRBD1 | 13 | TRBJ1-5 | TRBV6-5 | NA
TGTGCCAGCAGCCGGGCCGGGGGCTACACCTTC | CASSRAGGYTF | NA | 11 | TRBJ1-2 | TRBV3-1/TRBV3-2 | NA